Listed below are T cell receptor beta chains from one sample, sequenced in a study of T cell responses to AZD1222 COVID-19 vaccine. Method: immunoSEQ multiplex PCR; TCRdb's copy keeps in-frame clones and lacks some. The table shows tens of thousands of clones, with approximately 90% occurring only once. The sequencing used peripheral blood, collected 28 days after the second AZD1222 dose. All receptors come from an adult who received the AZD1222 COVID-19 vaccine. Both conserved end residues are part of each CDR3. The D gene is left open where the match is weak.

J gene | D gene | V gene | CDR3 length | CDR3 protein | CDR3 DNA
TRBJ2-7 | TRBD1 | TRBV10-1 | 16 | CASSDPGGQGNYEQYF | TGCGCCAGCAGTGACCCTGGGGGACAGGGTAACTACGAGCAGTACTTC
TRBJ1-1 | - | TRBV4-3 | 14 | CASSHGVGSTEAFF | TGCGCCAGCAGTCACGGGGTGGGGAGCACTGAAGCTTTCTTT
TRBJ2-4 | TRBD1 | TRBV2 | 15 | CASSPDRVVGVIQYF | TGTGCCAGCAGTCCTGACAGGGTAGTTGGTGTCATTCAGTACTTC
TRBJ2-5 | TRBD2 | TRBV7-9 | 17 | CASSLFRLREGRETQYF | TGTGCCAGCAGCTTATTTCGTTTGCGGGAGGGCCGAGAGACCCAGTACTTC
TRBJ2-1 | - | TRBV10-1 | 13 | CASRESLYGEQFF | TGCGCCAGCCGGGAGAGTTTGTATGGGGAGCAGTTCTTC
TRBJ1-6 | TRBD1 | TRBV2 | 13 | CASKGGQDSPLHF | TGTGCCAGCAAAGGGGGCCAGGATTCACCCCTCCACTTT
TRBJ2-1 | TRBD1 | TRBV2 | 16 | CASSVSGTGDDDEQFF | TGTGCCAGCAGTGTGTCGGGGACAGGGGATGATGATGAGCAGTTCTTC
TRBJ1-1 | - | TRBV10-3 | 13 | CAIQEGMDSEAFF | TGTGCCATCCAGGAGGGCATGGACTCTGAAGCTTTCTTT
TRBJ2-7 | - | TRBV14 | 12 | CASSRQDYEQYF | TGTGCCAGCAGTCGACAGGACTACGAGCAGTACTTC
TRBJ2-3 | TRBD1 | TRBV2 | 16 | CASGRLGQGLEDTQYF | TGTGCCAGCGGACGACTCGGACAGGGTCTGGAAGATACGCAGTATTTT
TRBJ2-7 | - | TRBV20-1 | 13 | CSASGTNSYEQYF | TGCAGTGCTAGTGGCACCAACTCCTACGAGCAGTACTTC
TRBJ2-2 | TRBD2 | TRBV5-4 | 15 | CASSLSGNLAGELFF | TGTGCCAGCAGCTTGAGCGGGAATTTAGCCGGGGAGCTGTTTTTT
TRBJ1-3 | - | TRBV5-4 | 16 | CASSLEPVGSGNTIYF | TGTGCCAGCAGCTTGGAACCGGTTGGTTCTGGAAACACCATATATTTT
TRBJ2-7 | TRBD1 | TRBV19 | 15 | CASSMAGQGTYEQYF | TGTGCCAGTAGTATGGCGGGACAGGGTACCTACGAGCAGTACTTC
TRBJ2-3 | - | TRBV4-3 | 15 | CASSQDAGYTDTQYF | TGCGCCAGCAGCCAAGATGCCGGCTACACAGATACGCAGTATTTT
TRBJ1-4 | - | TRBV14 | 12 | CASSQAYEKLFF | TGTGCCAGCAGCCAAGCCTATGAAAAACTGTTTTTT
TRBJ1-5 | - | TRBV19 | 15 | CASRTTDRYAQPQHF | TGTGCCAGTAGAACAACCGACAGGTACGCTCAGCCCCAGCATTTT
TRBJ1-2 | - | TRBV18 | 15 | CASSPLLGTDYGYTF | TGTGCCAGCTCACCACTCCTTGGGACCGACTATGGCTACACCTTC
TRBJ2-5 | - | TRBV9 | 14 | CASSPTQGWETQYF | TGTGCCAGCAGCCCTACTCAGGGTTGGGAGACCCAGTACTTC
TRBJ2-2 | TRBD2 | TRBV18 | 16 | CASLTGLAGATGELFF | TGTGCCAGCTTAACGGGACTAGCGGGAGCCACCGGGGAGCTGTTTTTT
TRBJ1-4 | - | TRBV3-1/TRBV3-2 | 13 | CASSPAPIEQLFF | TGTGCCAGCAGCCCGGCCCCAATTGAGCAACTGTTTTTT